One sample yielded the 16 T cell receptor beta chains listed below, sequenced in a study of cytomegalovirus exposure and HLA in healthy donors. Primers: 60 Vbeta forward and 13 Jbeta reverse. The table came from immunoSEQ multiplex PCR; TCRdb's copy has only in-frame clones and leaves some out. The table has roughly 120,000 clones, approximately 76% seen once; the top ten hold around 7.7%. Sequencing was performed on PBMCs. The source of these receptors is a woman between 45 and 60 years old in good health and CMV-seropositive.

CDR3 amino acids: CASRNSGSRYTQYF. CDR3 sequence (DNA): TGTGCCAGCAGAAATAGCGGGAGTAGGTATACGCAGTATTTT. The chain links TRBV27 to TRBJ2-3; TRBD2 aligns across 9 bases. Germline trimming cut 6 bases from V and 7 bases from J; bases unmatched to any gene: 8. The CDR3 consists of 14 residues. Germline CDR1 is MNHEY and CDR2 is SMNVEV (reference sequence).

The chain has TRBV7-2 and TRBJ1-4; D gene ambiguous. Germline lookup yields CDR1 SGHTA and CDR2 FQGNSA. The CDR3 spans 15 residues. V lost 5 bases, J lost 6 bases, and 16 bases lay in between. The CDR3 region has the DNA TGTGCCAGCAGCACCGGCCTCACTAGGGATGAAAAACTGTTTTTT. Protein sequence: CASSTGLTRDEKLFF.

J is TRBJ2-5 and V is TRBV9, with 8 bases fitting TRBD1. J was trimmed by 5 bases and V by 0 bases; bases with no gene match: 12. Germline CDR1 SGDLS, CDR2 YYNGEE. The CDR3 totals 17 residues. CDR3 in amino acids: CASSVAPRTGIWETQYF. CDR3 DNA sequence: TGTGCCAGCAGCGTAGCCCCCCGGACAGGGATCTGGGAGACCCAGTACTTC.

The chain has TRBV15 and TRBJ2-4; no reliable D call. The germline V and J ends were trimmed by 0 bases and 16 bases, with 7 bases remaining between them. The CDR3 runs 10 residues. Germline V gives CDR1 LNHNV, CDR2 YYDKDF (reference sequence). The CDR3 bases are TGTGCCACCAGCAGAGATAACATCTACTTC. It yields the protein CATSRDNIYF.

The chain links TRBV4-1 to TRBJ2-5; D perhaps matches TRBD2 (6 bases). The germline CDR1 and CDR2 sequences are MGHRA and YSYEKL. V gave up 4 bases and J gave up 4 bases, with 19 bases separating them. CDR3 length: 16 amino acids. This CDR3 reads CASSLSIGGAIETQYF. CDR3 nucleotides: TGCGCCAGCAGCCTCAGTATCGGGGGAGCGATAGAGACCCAGTACTTC.

This chain links TRBV10-3 with TRBJ1-5, with D possibly TRBD1 on 6 matching bases. Between the trimmed V and J ends, which lost 4 bases and 5 bases, there was a span of 9 bases. CDR3 length equals 13 residues. The V gene's germline CDR1 is ENHRY and CDR2 SYGVKD. CDR3 DNA sequence: TGTGCCATCAGTGTAGACAGGTATCAGCCCCAGCATTTT. Its translation is CAISVDRYQPQHF.

This chain uses TRBV6-4 with TRBJ1-2; 7 bases agree with TRBD1. The J segment lost 2 bases and the V segment lost 4 bases, leaving 7 bases of the junction unmatched. The CDR3 spans 15 residues. Germline V gives CDR1 MRHNA, CDR2 SNTAGT. This CDR3 is CASSVPGQKNYGYTF. CDR3 nucleotides: TGTGCCAGCAGTGTACCGGGACAGAAGAACTATGGCTACACCTTC.

The genes are TRBV29-1 and TRBJ1-4; perhaps TRBD1 as D (5 bases). This CDR3 is 13 amino acids long. Germline CDR1 reads SQVTM; CDR2 reads ANQGSEA. Deletions cut 4 bases from V and 7 bases from J, with 13 bases between. CDR3 in amino acids: CSVAAGGGEKLFF. The CDR3 region has the DNA TGCAGCGTTGCTGCGGGGGGTGGTGAAAAACTGTTTTTT. The full variable domain, completed using reference TRBV29-1 and TRBJ1-4, is SAVISQKPSRDICQRGTSLTIQCQVDSQVTMMFWYRQQPGQSLTLIATANQGSEATYESGFVIDKFPISRPNLTFSTLTVSNMSPEDSSIYLCSVAAGGGEKLFFGSGTQLSVL.

The V gene is TRBV15, the J gene TRBJ2-5; TRBD1 aligns across 10 bases. The CDR3 has 15 amino acids. J was trimmed by 4 bases and V by 3 bases; bases with no gene match: 5. Germline CDR1 LNHNV, CDR2 YYDKDF (reference sequence). In DNA, the CDR3 is TGTGCCACCAGCAGGGGACAGGGGAGGGGAGAGACCCAGTACTTC. Translating gives CATSRGQGRGETQYF.

About this clone itself: Sequence at one end of the junction differs from germline and may be a read error. The V and J genes are TRBV7-9 and TRBJ2-4, with D perhaps TRBD1 (6 bases). CDR3 length: 14 residues. Per the germline V gene, CDR1 is SEHNR and CDR2 is FQNEAQ (reference sequence). CDR3 protein: CASSLEQGGNSQYF. CDR3 nucleotides: TGTGCCAGCAGCTTAGAACAGGGCGGAAACAGTCAGTACTTC. Combining the CDR3 with reference TRBV7-9 and TRBJ2-4 gives the whole variable domain DTGVSQNPRHKITKRGQNVTFRCDPISEHNRLYWYRQTLGQGPEFLTYFQNEAQLEKSRLLSDRFSAERPKGSFSTLEIQRTEQGDSAMYLCASSLEQGGNSQYFGAGTRLSVL.

The chain uses TRBV7-2 and TRBJ2-1, with TRBD2 matching 16 bases. Trimming took 6 bases from V and 8 from J; bases not matched to a gene: 7. The CDR3 length is 16 residues. Germline values: CDR1 SGHTA, CDR2 FQGNSA. The CDR3 sequence is CASSWYGTSGRDEQFF. Written as DNA, the CDR3 is TGTGCCAGCAGTTGGTACGGGACTAGCGGGAGGGATGAGCAGTTCTTC.

This clone was detected a few times. This chain links TRBV4-3 with TRBJ2-2; tentatively, D is TRBD2 (6 bases). Germline assignment: CDR1 LGHNA and CDR2 YSLEER. V lost 0 bases and J lost 2, with 13 bases in between. CDR3 length equals 17 residues. Here the CDR3 DNA reads TGCGCCAGCAGCCAAGAGGAGGGGATTACTAACACCGGGGAGCTGTTTTTT. It is translated as CASSQEEGITNTGELFF.

The rearrangement joins TRBV12-5 to TRBJ2-2; 7 nucleotides line up with TRBD1. Germline lookup yields CDR1 LGHNT and CDR2 FRNRAP. The junction had 2 bases not matched to a gene; V was cut back by 2 bases and J by 2 bases. The CDR3 is made up of 15 amino acids. The CDR3 coding sequence is TGTGCTAGTGGTTTGTACAGGGGAAACACCGGGGAGCTGTTTTTT. Protein sequence: CASGLYRGNTGELFF.

This clone has only one observation. The chain uses TRBV5-6 and TRBJ1-2, with 10 bases identical to TRBD1. CDR1 is SGHDT, CDR2 YYEEEE, per germline. The CDR3 length is 13 residues. Losses at the gene ends were 4 bases for V and 7 bases for J; bases not matched to a gene: 4. CDR3 DNA: TGTGCCAGCAGCATGACAGGGGGCCTTGGCTACACCTTC. Its protein product is CASSMTGGLGYTF.

The CDR3 DNA reads as TGTGCCAGCAGTCGGACAGGAACTAATGAAAAACTGTTTTTT. Translated: CASSRTGTNEKLFF. The J gene is TRBJ1-4, the V gene TRBV6-1; 7 nucleotides agree with TRBD1. Germline V gene lookup returns CDR1 MNHNS and CDR2 SASEGT. The CDR3 sequence is 14 residues long. V gave up 5 bases and J gave up 1 base; unmatched junction bases: 1.

The chain couples TRBV10-3 to TRBJ2-2; TRBD1 matches 10 bases. V gave up 4 bases and J gave up 7 bases; unmatched junction bases: 9. CDR1 ENHRY and CDR2 SYGVKD come from the germline V gene. The CDR3 is made up of 16 amino acids. This CDR3 reads CAISVRGQGLNGELFF. The CDR3 nucleotides read TGTGCCATCAGTGTCCGGGGACAGGGGCTAAACGGGGAGCTGTTTTTT.